This T cell receptor (beta chain) was recovered during a study of CD8 T cells in Susac syndrome. The CDR3 covers 15 residues. Trimming stripped 3 bases from V and 3 bases from J, with 17 bases between. The germline V gene encodes CDR1 SQVTM and CDR2 ANQGSEA. After extraction with the RNeasy kit, 0.5 to 1 ug of the RNA was reverse transcribed using random hexamers. TCRdb processed the immunoSEQ multiplex PCR reads anew with MiXCR; each CDR3 protein has one entry. This sample has over 150,000 distinct CDR3 sequences, with about 93% found just once. The TCR sequence derives from a human donor with Susac syndrome. This chain joins TRBV29-1 and TRBJ2-5, with a tentative D call TRBD1 (6 bases). What was sequenced was CD4+ T cells from PBMCs. The CDR3 sequence is CSVEVDRNLKETQYF. The CDR3 DNA sequence: TGCAGCGTTGAGGTGGACAGAAACCTGAAAGAGACCCAGTACTTC.